This TCR beta chain was identified in a study of Siglec-9 on CD8 T cells in melanoma. V lost 5 bases and J lost 3; bases outside the gene matches: 7. The CDR3 is made up of 14 amino acids. The V gene's germline CDR1 is MDHEN and CDR2 SYDVKM. Profiling relied on immunoSEQ multiplex PCR, and the TCRdb table lists in-frame clones only, not all of them. Here the sample spans approximately 39,000 clones, around 82% being singletons. General study points: An effector memory CD8+ T-cell subset seemingly accumulating in melanoma was reportedly marked and regulated by Siglec-9.

Of note for this clone: Its antigen is unknown.

The chain links TRBV28 to TRBJ2-7; 7 bases are shared with TRBD1. The clonotype originates from a human donor in good health. The specimen sequenced was Siglec-9- CD8+ T cells sorted from blood. The CDR3 reads CASSPPTGLYEQYF. CDR3 DNA: TGTGCCAGCAGTCCTCCGACAGGGCTCTACGAGCAGTACTTC.